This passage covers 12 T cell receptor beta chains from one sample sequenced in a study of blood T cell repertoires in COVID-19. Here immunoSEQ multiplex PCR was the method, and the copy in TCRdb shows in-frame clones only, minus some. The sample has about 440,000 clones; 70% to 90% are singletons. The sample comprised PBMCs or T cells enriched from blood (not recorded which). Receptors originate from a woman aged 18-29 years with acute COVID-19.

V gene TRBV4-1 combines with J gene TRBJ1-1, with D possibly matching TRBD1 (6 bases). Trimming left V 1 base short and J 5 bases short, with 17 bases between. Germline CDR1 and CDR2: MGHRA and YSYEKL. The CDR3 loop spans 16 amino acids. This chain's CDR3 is CASSQVFDGGRTEAFF. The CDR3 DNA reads TGCGCCAGCAGCCAAGTTTTCGATGGGGGCAGGACTGAAGCTTTCTTT.

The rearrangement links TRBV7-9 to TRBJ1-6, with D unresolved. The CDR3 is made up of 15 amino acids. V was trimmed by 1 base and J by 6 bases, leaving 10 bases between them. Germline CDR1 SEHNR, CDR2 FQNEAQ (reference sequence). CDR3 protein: CASSLVEGGNSPLHF. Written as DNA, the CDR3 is TGTGCCAGCAGCTTAGTGGAGGGTGGTAATTCACCCCTCCACTTT.

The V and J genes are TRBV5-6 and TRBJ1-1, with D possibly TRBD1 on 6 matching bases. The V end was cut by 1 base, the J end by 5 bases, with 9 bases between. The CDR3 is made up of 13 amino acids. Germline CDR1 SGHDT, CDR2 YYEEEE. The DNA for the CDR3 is TGTGCCAGCAGCTTGCAGGGGCGGACTGAAGCTTTCTTT. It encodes CASSLQGRTEAFF.

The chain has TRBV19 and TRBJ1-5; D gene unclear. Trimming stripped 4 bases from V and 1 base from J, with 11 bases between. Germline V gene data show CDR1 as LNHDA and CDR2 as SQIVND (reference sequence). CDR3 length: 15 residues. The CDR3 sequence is CASSRRTISNQPQHF. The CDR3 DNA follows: TGTGCCAGTAGTAGGCGGACTATCAGCAATCAGCCCCAGCATTTT.

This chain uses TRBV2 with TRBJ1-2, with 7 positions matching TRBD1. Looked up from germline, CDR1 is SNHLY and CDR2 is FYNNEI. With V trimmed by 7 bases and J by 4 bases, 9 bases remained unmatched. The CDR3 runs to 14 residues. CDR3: CASKRGQGTYGYTF. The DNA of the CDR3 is TGTGCCAGCAAGAGGGGGCAGGGGACCTATGGCTACACCTTC. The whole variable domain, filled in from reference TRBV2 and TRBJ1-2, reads EPEVTQTPSHQVTQMGQEVILRCVPISNHLYFYWYRQILGQKVEFLVSFYNNEISEKSEIFDDQFSVERPDGSNFTLKIRSTKLEDSAMYFCASKRGQGTYGYTFGSGTRLTVV.

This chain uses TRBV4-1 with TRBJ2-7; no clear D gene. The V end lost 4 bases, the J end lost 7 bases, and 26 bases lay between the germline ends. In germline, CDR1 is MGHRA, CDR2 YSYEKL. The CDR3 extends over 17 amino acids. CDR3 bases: TGCGCCAGCAGCCCCCAATCTCTATCCTCTAGATCAAGAGAGCAGTACTTC. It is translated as CASSPQSLSSRSREQYF.

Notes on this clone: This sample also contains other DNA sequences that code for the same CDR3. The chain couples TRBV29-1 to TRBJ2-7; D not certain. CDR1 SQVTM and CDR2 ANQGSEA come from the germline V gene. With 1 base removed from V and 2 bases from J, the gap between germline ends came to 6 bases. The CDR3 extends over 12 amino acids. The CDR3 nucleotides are TGCAGCGTTGAAGGCCGAGCCTACGAGCAGTACTTC. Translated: CSVEGRAYEQYF.

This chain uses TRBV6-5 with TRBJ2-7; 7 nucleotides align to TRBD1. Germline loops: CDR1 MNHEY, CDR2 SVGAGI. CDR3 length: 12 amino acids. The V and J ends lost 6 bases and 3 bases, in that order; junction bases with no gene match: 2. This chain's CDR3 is CASRDRLYEQYF. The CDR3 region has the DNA TGTGCCAGCAGGGACAGGCTCTACGAGCAGTACTTC.

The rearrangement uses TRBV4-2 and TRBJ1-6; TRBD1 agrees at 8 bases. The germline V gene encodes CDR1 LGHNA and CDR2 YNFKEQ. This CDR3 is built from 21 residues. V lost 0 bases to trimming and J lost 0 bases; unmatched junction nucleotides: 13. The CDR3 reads CASSQDIRTGKPSSYNSPLHF. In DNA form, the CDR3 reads TGTGCCAGCAGCCAAGATATCCGGACAGGGAAACCCAGCTCCTATAATTCACCCCTCCACTTT.

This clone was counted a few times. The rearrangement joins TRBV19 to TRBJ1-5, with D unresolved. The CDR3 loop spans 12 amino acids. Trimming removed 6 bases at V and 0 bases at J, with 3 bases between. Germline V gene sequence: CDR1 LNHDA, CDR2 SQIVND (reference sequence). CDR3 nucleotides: TGTGCCAGTAGCTATAGCAATCAGCCCCAGCATTTT. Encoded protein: CASSYSNQPQHF.

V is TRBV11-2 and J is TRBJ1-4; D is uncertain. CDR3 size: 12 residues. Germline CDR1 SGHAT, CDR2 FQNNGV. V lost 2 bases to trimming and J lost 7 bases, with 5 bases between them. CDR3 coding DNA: TGTGCCAGCAGCTTAACAGTTGAAAAACTGTTTTTT. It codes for CASSLTVEKLFF.

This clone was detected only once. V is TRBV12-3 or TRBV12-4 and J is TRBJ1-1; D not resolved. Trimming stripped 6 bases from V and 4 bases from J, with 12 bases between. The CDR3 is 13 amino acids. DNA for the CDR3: TGTGCCAGCAGCCCTATAGGAGGCACTGAAGCTTTCTTT. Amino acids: CASSPIGGTEAFF.